These 13 T cell receptor beta chains were all obtained from the same sample, sequenced in a study of beta chain features in type 1 diabetes (dated by TCRdb to 2016 to 2019). The library relied on the immunoSEQ multiplex PCR assay. The High Capacity cDNA Reverse Transcription Kit was used to reverse transcribe all of the isolated RNA, meaning that expressed TCRB transcripts were what got sequenced. TCRdb provides this immuneACCESS table in a form limited to in-frame rearrangements. Some clones are lacking; in checked studies, under half of them reflect an unresolved V gene, and why the rest are absent is not known. This sample lists approximately 470,000 clones; approximately 30% were detected once. The ten largest clones capture roughly 0.06% of the sample. Sample: naive CD4+ T cells from blood. This sample's cell subset or site label indicates: true naive CD4+ T cells. Receptors were obtained from a man aged 18-30 years in good health.

The chain recombines TRBV14 with TRBJ1-4; 10 bases align to TRBD1. CDR3 length equals 14 residues. Germline V CDR1 and CDR2: SGHDN, FVKESK. The J segment lost 7 bases and the V segment lost 4 bases, leaving 3 bases of the junction unmatched. The CDR3 sequence: CASSLDRGSEKLFF. Written as DNA, the CDR3 is TGTGCCAGCAGCCTGGACAGGGGGAGTGAAAAACTGTTTTTT.

This clone was picked up a small number of times. The chain joins TRBV30 to TRBJ1-2; a weak D match, TRBD1 (5 bases). Trimming took off 1 base at V and 8 bases at J, with 8 bases between the two ends. In germline, CDR1 is GTSNPN, CDR2 SVGIG (reference sequence). The CDR3 spans 11 residues. The CDR3, as DNA: TGTGCCTGGAGTGAGACAGTCGGCTACACCTTC. Protein product: CAWSETVGYTF.

The chain carries TRBV29-1 and TRBJ2-3, with 7 bases that match TRBD2. This CDR3 is 15 amino acids long. V shed 3 bases, J shed 3 bases, and the junction held 9 bases outside the gene matches. From germline, CDR1 is SQVTM and CDR2 ANQGSEA. CDR3 sequence (DNA): TGCAGCGTTGAGGTTTATAGACTAGCAACAGATACGCAGTATTTT. It encodes CSVEVYRLATDTQYF.

This clone was detected only a few times. The chain links TRBV30 to TRBJ2-4; D gene unclear. CDR3 size: 13 residues. V dropped 2 bases and J dropped 1 base, with 6 bases sitting between them. Germline V gene lookup returns CDR1 GTSNPN and CDR2 SVGIG (reference sequence). The DNA of the CDR3 is TGTGCCTGGAGTAGCTCGGCCAAAAACATTCAGTACTTC. This sequence encodes CAWSSSAKNIQYF.

This chain links TRBV5-4 with TRBJ1-2, with 9 bases fitting TRBD1. V dropped 0 bases and J dropped 3; count of bases not matched to a gene: 3. The CDR3 length is 15 residues. The germline CDR1 and CDR2 sequences are SGHNT and YYREEE (reference sequence). CDR3 in DNA: TGTGCCAGCAGCTTGGTTGGACAGGGGTACTATGGCTACACCTTC. This translates into CASSLVGQGYYGYTF.

CDR3 in amino acids: CASSLAAGANVLTF. CDR3 nucleotide sequence: TGTGCCAGCAGCTTAGCAGCTGGGGCCAACGTCCTGACTTTC. This rearrangement joins TRBV7-9 to TRBJ2-6, with D uncertain. CDR3 length: 14 residues. Per germline, CDR1 SEHNR and CDR2 FQNEAQ (reference sequence). Trimming removed 0 bases at V and 2 bases at J, with 2 bases between.

The chain carries TRBV4-3 and TRBJ2-2; TRBD2 matches at 9 bases. Germline CDR1 reads LGHNA; CDR2 reads YSLEER. V lost 0 bases, J lost 5 bases, and 7 bases stayed unmatched. The CDR3 runs 17 residues. CDR3 sequence (DNA): TGCGCCAGCAGCCAAGAGAGTAGCGGGAGTCGTACCGGGGAGCTGTTTTTT. It encodes CASSQESSGSRTGELFF.

The rearrangement joins TRBV30 to TRBJ2-6; D unresolved. V was trimmed by 2 bases and J by 1 base, leaving 6 bases between them. Germline V lookup: CDR1 GTSNPN, CDR2 SVGIG (reference sequence). This CDR3 has 14 amino acids. The CDR3 reads CAWSLGSGANVLTF. In DNA form, the CDR3 reads TGTGCCTGGAGTTTGGGTTCTGGGGCCAACGTCCTGACTTTC.

This clone was picked up a small number of times. The J gene is TRBJ2-1, the V gene TRBV11-1; D may be TRBD1 or TRBD2 (6 bases each). V was cut by 6 bases and J by 0 bases, with 21 bases left in between. The CDR3 loop spans 18 amino acids. Germline loops: CDR1 SGHAT, CDR2 FQDESV (reference sequence). CDR3 region: CASSKGGLAGSSYNEQFF. CDR3 nucleotides: TGTGCCAGCAGTAAGGGGGGACTGGCGGGAAGCTCCTACAATGAGCAGTTCTTC. Together with reference TRBV11-1 and TRBJ2-1, the CDR3 gives the full variable domain: EAEVAQSPRYKITEKSQAVAFWCDPISGHATLYWYRQILGQGPELLVQFQDESVVDDSQLPKDRFSAERLKGVDSTLKIQPAELGDSAMYLCASSKGGLAGSSYNEQFFGPGTRLTVL.

The chain carries TRBV7-8 and TRBJ2-7, with 9 nucleotides matching TRBD2. This CDR3 region has 14 residues. V lost 3 bases, J lost 2 bases, and 2 bases stayed unmatched. Germline values: CDR1 SGHVS, CDR2 FQNEAQ. As DNA, the CDR3 is TGTGCCAGCAGCTTTAGCGGGAGCACCTACGAGCAGTACTTC. It yields the protein CASSFSGSTYEQYF.

This clone has just one count. The CDR3 region is CASSQDYRTYYGYTF. The CDR3 nucleotides are TGCGCCAGCAGCCAAGATTACAGAACCTACTATGGCTACACCTTC. The V call is TRBV4-3, the J call TRBJ1-2; D remains ambiguous. Germline CDR1 is LGHNA and CDR2 is YSLEER. The V gene lost 0 bases and the J gene lost 3 bases, with 11 bases spanning the gap. The CDR3 contains 15 residues.

V usage is TRBV10-3 and J usage is TRBJ2-2; D unclear. With 10 bases removed from V and 6 bases from J, the gap between germline ends came to 9 bases. The CDR3 consists of 11 residues. CDR1 and CDR2 from the germline V gene are ENHRY and SYGVKD. CDR3 sequence reads: CATSPPGELFF. The DNA for the CDR3 is TGTGCCACTTCTCCCCCCGGGGAGCTGTTTTTT.

This clone appeared once. V and J are TRBV6-1 and TRBJ2-3; 8 nucleotides match TRBD1. This CDR3 spans 13 amino acids. Germline V CDR1 and CDR2: MNHNS, SASEGT. V shed 8 bases and J 1 base; nucleotides not matched to a gene: 2. CDR3 sequence reads: CASGQGRTDTQYF. The CDR3 nucleotides are TGTGCCAGCGGACAGGGTCGCACAGATACGCAGTATTTT.